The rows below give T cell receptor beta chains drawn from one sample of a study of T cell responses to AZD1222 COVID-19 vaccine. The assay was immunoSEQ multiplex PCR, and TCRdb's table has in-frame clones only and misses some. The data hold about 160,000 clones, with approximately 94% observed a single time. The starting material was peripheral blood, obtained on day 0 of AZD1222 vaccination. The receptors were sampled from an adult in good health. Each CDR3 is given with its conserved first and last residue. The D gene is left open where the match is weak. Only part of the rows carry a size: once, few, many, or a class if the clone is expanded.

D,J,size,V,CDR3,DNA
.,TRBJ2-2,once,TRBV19,CASNSGFRGTGELFF,TGTGCCAGTAACTCCGGGTTTAGGGGCACCGGGGAGCTGTTTTTT
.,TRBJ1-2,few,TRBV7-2,CASRIDGNYGYTF,TGTGCCAGCAGAATCGACGGCAACTATGGCTACACCTTC
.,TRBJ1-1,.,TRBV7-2,CASSSRAENTEAFF,TGTGCCAGCAGCTCAAGGGCCGAGAACACTGAAGCTTTCTTT
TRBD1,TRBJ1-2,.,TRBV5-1,CASRSLTGRDYGYTF,TGCGCCAGCAGGTCTTTGACAGGGAGGGACTATGGCTACACCTTC
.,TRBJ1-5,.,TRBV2,CASGRGFEPQHF,TGTGCCAGCGGCAGGGGCTTTGAGCCCCAGCATTTT
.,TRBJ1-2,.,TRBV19,CASSSPGIFNPYGYTF,TGTGCCAGTAGTTCCCCGGGGATTTTCAACCCCTATGGCTACACCTTC
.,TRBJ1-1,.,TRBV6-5,CASSYLSGNTEAFF,TGTGCCAGCAGTTACTTGTCCGGGAACACTGAAGCTTTCTTT
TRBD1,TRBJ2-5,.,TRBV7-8,CASSLGAEGAETQYF,TGTGCCAGCAGCTTAGGCGCCGAGGGGGCAGAGACCCAGTACTTC
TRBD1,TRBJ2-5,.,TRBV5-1,CASRAGGRETQYF,TGCGCCAGCAGGGCAGGGGGCAGGGAGACCCAGTACTTC
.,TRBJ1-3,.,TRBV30,CAWSGRSGNTIYF,TGTGCCTGGAGTGGGAGGTCTGGAAACACCATATATTTT
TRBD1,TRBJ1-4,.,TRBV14,CASRRQGAGEKLFF,TGTGCCAGCAGACGACAGGGGGCAGGGGAAAAACTGTTTTTT